This T cell receptor (beta chain) was identified during a study of TIL therapy for anti-PD-1-resistant metastatic lung cancer. Sample time point: pre-treatment sample, taken before nivolumab and TIL therapy. The table lists this clone with a count of one. Sequencing used immunoSEQ v3. The data were produced by immunoSEQ multiplex PCR, yet TCRdb's version contains in-frame clones alone and is incomplete. In the table there are about 50,000 clones, roughly 85% of which are singletons. Trimming shortened V by 10 bases and J by 0 bases, and 16 bases separated the two germline ends. From germline, CDR1 is WSHSY and CDR2 SAAADI. CDR3 length equals 14 residues.

V usage is TRBV10-2 and J usage is TRBJ2-7; the D gene is possibly TRBD1 (7 bases). Sample: blood, taken at baseline. This clonotype was obtained from a woman between 25 and 80 years old with non-small cell lung cancer. CDR3 bases: TGCGCCACCCAGGCGGGACAGAGCTCCTACGAGCAGTACTTC. It yields the protein CATQAGQSSYEQYF.